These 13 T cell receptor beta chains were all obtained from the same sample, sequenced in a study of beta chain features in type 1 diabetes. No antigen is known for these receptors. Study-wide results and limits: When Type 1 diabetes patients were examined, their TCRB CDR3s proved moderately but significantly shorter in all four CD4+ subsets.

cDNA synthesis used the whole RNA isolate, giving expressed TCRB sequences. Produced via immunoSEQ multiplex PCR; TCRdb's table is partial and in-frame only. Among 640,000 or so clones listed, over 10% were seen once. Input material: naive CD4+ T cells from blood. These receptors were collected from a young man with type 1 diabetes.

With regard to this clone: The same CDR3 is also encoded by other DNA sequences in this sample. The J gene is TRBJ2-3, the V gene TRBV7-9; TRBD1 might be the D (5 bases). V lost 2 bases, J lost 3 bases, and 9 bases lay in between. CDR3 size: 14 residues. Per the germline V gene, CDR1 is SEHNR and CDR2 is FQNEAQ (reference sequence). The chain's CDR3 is CASSLLGATDTQYF. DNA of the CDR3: TGTGCCAGCAGCTTACTAGGGGCTACAGATACGCAGTATTTT.

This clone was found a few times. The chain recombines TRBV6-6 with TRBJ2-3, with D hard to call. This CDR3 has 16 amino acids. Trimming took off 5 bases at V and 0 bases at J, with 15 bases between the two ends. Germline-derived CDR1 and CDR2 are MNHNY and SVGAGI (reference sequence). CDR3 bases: TGTGCCAGCAGTAGACCCAAGGACGCCAGCACAGATACGCAGTATTTT. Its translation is CASSRPKDASTDTQYF.

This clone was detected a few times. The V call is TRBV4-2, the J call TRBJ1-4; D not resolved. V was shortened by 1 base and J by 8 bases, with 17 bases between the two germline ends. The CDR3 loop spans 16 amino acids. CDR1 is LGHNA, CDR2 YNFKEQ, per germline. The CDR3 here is CASSQGAGIGQEKLFF. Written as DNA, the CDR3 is TGTGCCAGCAGCCAAGGGGCGGGGATCGGGCAGGAAAAACTGTTTTTT.

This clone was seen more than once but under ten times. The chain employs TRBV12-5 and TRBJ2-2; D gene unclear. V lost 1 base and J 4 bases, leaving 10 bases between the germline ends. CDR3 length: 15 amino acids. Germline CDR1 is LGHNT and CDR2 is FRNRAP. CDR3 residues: CASGLDARGTGELFF. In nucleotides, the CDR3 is TGTGCTAGTGGTTTGGACGCTCGAGGCACCGGGGAGCTGTTTTTT.

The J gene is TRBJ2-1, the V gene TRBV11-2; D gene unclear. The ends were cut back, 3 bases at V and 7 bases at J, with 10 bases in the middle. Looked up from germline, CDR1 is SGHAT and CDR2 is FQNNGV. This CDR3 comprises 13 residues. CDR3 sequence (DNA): TGTGCCAGCAGCTTTAGTAACGGTAATGAGCAGTTCTTC. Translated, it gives CASSFSNGNEQFF.

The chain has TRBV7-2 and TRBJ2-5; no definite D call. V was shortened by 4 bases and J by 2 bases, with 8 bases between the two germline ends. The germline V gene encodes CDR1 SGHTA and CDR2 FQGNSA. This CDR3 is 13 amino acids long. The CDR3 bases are TGTGCCAGCAGCTGGGCAGGACAAGAGACCCAGTACTTC. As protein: CASSWAGQETQYF.

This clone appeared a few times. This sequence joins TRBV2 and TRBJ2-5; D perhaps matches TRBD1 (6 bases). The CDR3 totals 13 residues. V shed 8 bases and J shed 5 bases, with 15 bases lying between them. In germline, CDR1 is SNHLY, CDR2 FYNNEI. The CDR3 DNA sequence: TGTGCCAGCTCGCGTGGGGGCGGCGAGACCCAGTACTTC. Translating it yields CASSRGGGETQYF.

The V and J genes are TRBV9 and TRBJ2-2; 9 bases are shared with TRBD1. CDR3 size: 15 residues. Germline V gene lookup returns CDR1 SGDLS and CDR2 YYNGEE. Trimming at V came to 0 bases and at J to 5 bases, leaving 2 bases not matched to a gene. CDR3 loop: CASSVGTGVTGELFF. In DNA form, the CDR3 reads TGTGCCAGCAGCGTAGGGACAGGGGTTACCGGGGAGCTGTTTTTT. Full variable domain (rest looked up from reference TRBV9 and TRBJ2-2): DSGVTQTPKHLITATGQRVTLRCSPRSGDLSVYWYQQSLDQGLQFLIQYYNGEERAKGNILERFSAQQFPDLHSELNLSSLELGDSALYFCASSVGTGVTGELFFGEGSRLTVL.

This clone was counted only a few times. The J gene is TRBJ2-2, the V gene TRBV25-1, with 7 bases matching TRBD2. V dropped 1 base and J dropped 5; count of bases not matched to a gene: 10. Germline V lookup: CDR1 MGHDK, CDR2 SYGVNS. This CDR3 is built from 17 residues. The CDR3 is CASSELGGAHRTGELFF. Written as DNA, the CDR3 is TGTGCCAGCAGTGAATTGGGAGGGGCGCATAGGACCGGGGAGCTGTTTTTT.

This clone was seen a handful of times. This chain's CDR3 is CASTEGANVLTF. CDR3 nucleotide sequence: TGTGCCAGCACTGAGGGGGCCAACGTCCTGACTTTC. V gene TRBV6-6 combines with J gene TRBJ2-6; no firm D call. Trimming left V 7 bases short and J 4 bases short, with 5 bases between. Germline V gene lookup returns CDR1 MNHNY and CDR2 SVGAGI (reference sequence). This CDR3 is built from 12 residues.

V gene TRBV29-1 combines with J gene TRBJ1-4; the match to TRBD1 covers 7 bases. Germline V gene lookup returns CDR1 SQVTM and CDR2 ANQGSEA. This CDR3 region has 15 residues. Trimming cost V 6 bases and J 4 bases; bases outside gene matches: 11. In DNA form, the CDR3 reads TGCAGCGTGACGGGACAGTTGGGTCTTAATGAAAAACTGTTTTTT. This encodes CSVTGQLGLNEKLFF.

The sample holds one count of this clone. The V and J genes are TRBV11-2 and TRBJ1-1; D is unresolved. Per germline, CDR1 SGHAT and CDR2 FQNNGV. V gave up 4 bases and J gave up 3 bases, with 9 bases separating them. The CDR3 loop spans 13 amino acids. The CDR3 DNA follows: TGTGCCAGCAGCTCCGACCGGGACACTGAAGCTTTCTTT. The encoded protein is CASSSDRDTEAFF.

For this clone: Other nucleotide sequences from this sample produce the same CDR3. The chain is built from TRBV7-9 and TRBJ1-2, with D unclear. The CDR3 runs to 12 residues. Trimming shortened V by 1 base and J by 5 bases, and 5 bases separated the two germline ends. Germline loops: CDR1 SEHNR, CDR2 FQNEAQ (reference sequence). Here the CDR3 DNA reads TGTGCCAGCAGCTTAGGGGCGTATGGCTACACCTTC. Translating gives CASSLGAYGYTF.